The 27 T cell receptor beta chains in this list originate from one sample, sequenced in a study of post-analysis software for immune sequencing data. Study-level findings and limits: In patients, roughly 5 TRBV segments were more frequent than in controls, with TRBV5-6, TRBV5-1 and TRBV20-1 among them.

Unique molecular identifiers tagged the TCR beta cDNA libraries. One entry per CDR3 protein, called by TCRdb with MiXCR from the PCR reads. The sample lists approximately 570,000 distinct CDR3 sequences, roughly 40% occurring once. These receptors' targets are unknown. Sample: blood. All receptors come from a girl between 10 and 17 years old with multiple sclerosis.

The genes are TRBV7-8 and TRBJ1-1; possibly TRBD1 for D (6 bases). CDR3 length: 15 residues. The V and J ends lost 0 bases and 7 bases respectively, with 15 bases between them. CDR1 and CDR2 (germline): SGHVS, FQNEAQ. The CDR3 sequence: CASSLAVPGGDEAFF. CDR3 in DNA: TGTGCCAGCAGCTTAGCAGTGCCGGGGGGCGATGAAGCTTTCTTT.

This clonotype has more than one count but fewer than ten. The rearrangement joins TRBV5-1 to TRBJ2-4; the D is unclear. Germline values: CDR1 SGHRS, CDR2 YFSETQ. The V gene lost 0 bases and the J gene lost 0 bases, with 16 bases spanning the gap. CDR3 size: 18 residues. In DNA form, the CDR3 reads TGCGCCAGCAGCTTGGCCGGCCGCGTCGGGCTAGCCAAAAACATTCAGTACTTC. This translates into CASSLAGRVGLAKNIQYF.

J is TRBJ2-5 and V is TRBV5-1; 7 positions match TRBD1. This CDR3 contains 15 residues. From germline, CDR1 is SGHRS and CDR2 YFSETQ. Trimming at V came to 4 bases and at J to 5 bases, leaving 11 bases not matched to a gene. The CDR3 loop is CASSLPRQGIETQYF. DNA for the CDR3: TGCGCCAGCAGCCTCCCTAGACAGGGAATCGAGACCCAGTACTTC.

Details on this clonotype: At one end, the junction sequence differs from germline, possibly due to a read error. The J gene is TRBJ2-1, the V gene TRBV5-1; 10 bases fit TRBD1. This CDR3 is built from 16 residues. Germline CDR1 reads SGHRS; CDR2 reads YFSETQ. The CDR3 region is CASFQSSGTGAHEQVF. The DNA of the CDR3 is TGCGCCAGTTTCCAATCTTCCGGGACAGGGGCACATGAGCAGGTCTTC.

This clonotype was observed a single time. CDR3 nucleotide sequence: TGCGCCAGCAGCGGGGGTGGGACAGCGAATGAAAAACTGTTTTTT. This encodes CASSGGGTANEKLFF. The V call is TRBV5-1, the J call TRBJ1-4; 7 positions match TRBD1. V was clipped by 4 bases and J by 5 bases; unmatched bases: 8. CDR3 size: 15 residues. The V gene's germline CDR1 is SGHRS and CDR2 YFSETQ.

The chain is built from TRBV27 and TRBJ1-1, with D possibly TRBD1 on 5 matching bases. Germline values: CDR1 MNHEY, CDR2 SMNVEV (reference sequence). The CDR3 covers 11 residues. Trimming shortened V by 7 bases and J by 5 bases, and 8 bases separated the two germline ends. CDR3 nucleotide sequence: TGTGCCAGCATGAGGGGTACTGAAGCTTTCTTT. Protein: CASMRGTEAFF.

This clonotype is a singleton in its sample. The chain has TRBV20-1 and TRBJ2-1; 8 bases agree with TRBD2. The CDR3 totals 14 residues. V shed 1 base, J shed 6 bases, and the junction held 5 bases outside the gene matches. Germline values: CDR1 DFQATT, CDR2 SNEGSKA (reference sequence). For the CDR3, the DNA is TGCAGTGCTAGAGCCCAGCGGGAGACCAATGAGCAGTTCTTC. It is translated as CSARAQRETNEQFF.

This clonotype occurred a few times. The chain couples TRBV20-1 to TRBJ2-1, with D possibly being TRBD1 (6 bases). This CDR3 contains 13 residues. Per germline, CDR1 DFQATT and CDR2 SNEGSKA (reference sequence). V was shortened by 3 bases and J by 7 bases, with 13 bases between the two germline ends. CDR3 coding DNA: TGCAGTGCTAGGTCGGCACAGGGAAATGAGCAGTTCTTC. Translating gives CSARSAQGNEQFF.

The V and J genes are TRBV6-6 and TRBJ2-7; D remains ambiguous. The CDR3 has 12 residues. Per the germline V gene, CDR1 is MNHNY and CDR2 is SVGAGI (reference sequence). V gave up 6 bases and J gave up 5 bases, with 11 bases separating them. The CDR3 loop reads CASSLTLDEQYF. The CDR3 DNA sequence: TGTGCCAGCAGCCTTACACTGGACGAGCAGTACTTC.

V is TRBV20-1 and J is TRBJ2-3, with 9 bases matching TRBD2. This CDR3 is 17 amino acids long. The ends lost 0 bases at V and 5 bases at J; junction bases unmatched: 12. The germline V gene has CDR1 DFQATT and CDR2 SNEGSKA (reference sequence). The CDR3 bases are TGCAGTGCTAGAGATCGGGGGCGGCTAGCGGGGAAAGATACGCAGTATTTT. As protein: CSARDRGRLAGKDTQYF.

This chain links TRBV20-1 with TRBJ1-4; D gene unclear. The CDR3 runs to 14 residues. Trimming left V 6 bases short and J 10 bases short, with 21 bases between. Per the germline V gene, CDR1 is DFQATT and CDR2 is SNEGSKA (reference sequence). This chain's CDR3 is CSAEPPSVGRKLFF. CDR3 DNA: TGCAGTGCCGAGCCCCCATCGGTAGGAAGAAAACTGTTTTTT.

This clonotype was seen a few times. The V and J genes are TRBV12-3 or TRBV12-4 and TRBJ2-7; D perhaps matches TRBD2 (5 bases). The CDR3 has 14 amino acids. V was clipped by 5 bases and J by 0 bases, with 11 bases between them. The CDR3 reads CASSPSGVSYEQYF. The CDR3 DNA reads TGTGCCAGCAGTCCCTCCGGGGTCTCCTACGAGCAGTACTTC.

The rearrangement uses TRBV11-2 and TRBJ2-6; a possible D gene is TRBD2 (6 bases). Germline V lookup: CDR1 SGHAT, CDR2 FQNNGV. Trimming left V 1 base short and J 4 bases short, with 14 bases between. This CDR3 spans 17 amino acids. This CDR3 reads CASSLAGTREGANVLTF. Written as DNA, the CDR3 is TGTGCCAGCAGCTTAGCGGGGACTCGTGAAGGGGCCAACGTCCTGACTTTC.

In its sample, this clonotype was seen a few times. The chain joins TRBV9 to TRBJ2-7, with TRBD2 matching over 8 bases. The trim removed 0 bases at V and 7 bases at J, leaving 9 bases unmatched. From germline, CDR1 is SGDLS and CDR2 YYNGEE. The CDR3 covers 15 residues. The CDR3 here is CASSVDGLARSEQYF. The DNA of the CDR3 is TGTGCCAGCAGCGTAGACGGACTAGCCCGGTCGGAGCAGTACTTC.

This clonotype was counted a few times. Here the CDR3 reads CASSAGTGLSETQYF. The CDR3 coding sequence is TGTGCCAGCAGCGCTGGGACTGGGTTGTCGGAGACCCAGTACTTC. The chain links TRBV9 to TRBJ2-5, with a possible D match to TRBD2 (6 bases). The CDR3 is made up of 15 amino acids. Germline V CDR1 and CDR2: SGDLS, YYNGEE. V lost 3 bases, J lost 5 bases, and 17 bases lay in between.

The chain carries TRBV7-2 and TRBJ1-2; D gene unclear. This CDR3 spans 13 amino acids. V shed 2 bases and J shed 3 bases, with 7 bases lying between them. Germline V gene data show CDR1 as SGHTA and CDR2 as FQGNSA. The CDR3: CASSLSLDYGYTF. CDR3 DNA: TGTGCCAGCAGCTTATCCCTGGACTATGGCTACACCTTC.

The chain has TRBV20-1 and TRBJ2-1; D is uncertain. V was clipped by 3 bases and J by 2 bases, with 11 bases between them. Per germline, CDR1 DFQATT and CDR2 SNEGSKA (reference sequence). The CDR3 has 14 amino acids. Here the CDR3 DNA reads TGCAGTGCTAGTCTCTCGGAGCCCTACAATGAGCAGTTCTTC. Protein sequence: CSASLSEPYNEQFF.

There are a few counts of this clonotype. The chain has TRBV15 and TRBJ2-3; D not certain. Germline V lookup: CDR1 LNHNV, CDR2 YYDKDF (reference sequence). V lost 3 bases and J 6 bases, leaving 13 bases between the germline ends. CDR3 length: 14 amino acids. The CDR3 DNA reads as TGTGCCACCAGCAGGGGTAGGACGGCCGATACGCAGTATTTT. Amino acid sequence: CATSRGRTADTQYF. Together with reference TRBV15 and TRBJ2-3, the CDR3 gives the full variable domain: DAMVIQNPRYQVTQFGKPVTLSCSQTLNHNVMYWYQQKSSQAPKLLFHYYDKDFNNEADTPDNFQSRRPNTSFCFLDIRSPGLGDTAMYLCATSRGRTADTQYFGPGTRLTVL.

This clonotype was counted between two and nine times. The rearrangement links TRBV4-1 to TRBJ2-1; TRBD1 might be the D (5 bases). Germline V gene data show CDR1 as MGHRA and CDR2 as YSYEKL. V dropped 4 bases and J dropped 4 bases, with 14 bases sitting between them. The CDR3 sequence is 15 residues long. The CDR3, as DNA: TGCGCCAGCAGCCCTAGGGTGACAGATTACAATGAGCAGTTCTTC. Translating gives CASSPRVTDYNEQFF.

The V and J genes are TRBV7-2 and TRBJ2-7, with unresolved D. V was shortened by 1 base and J by 6 bases, with 7 bases between the two germline ends. The CDR3 is 12 amino acids. Germline CDR1 SGHTA, CDR2 FQGNSA. The CDR3 nucleotides are TGTGCCAGCAGCTTAGGTCGGTTCGAGCAGTACTTC. Its translation is CASSLGRFEQYF.

This clonotype has more than one count but fewer than ten. The rearrangement uses TRBV3-1 and TRBJ2-3, with D possibly matching TRBD1 (6 bases). CDR3 length: 16 residues. V shed 4 bases and J shed 1 base, with 15 bases lying between them. Germline V gene lookup returns CDR1 LGHDT and CDR2 YNNKEL (reference sequence). The CDR3 DNA is TGTGCCAGCAGCCGCTATGGGGGCGTAGGCACAGATACGCAGTATTTT. Amino acids: CASSRYGGVGTDTQYF.

This clonotype was found a few times. The J gene is TRBJ2-1, the V gene TRBV30; no firm D call. This CDR3 spans 12 amino acids. CDR1 is GTSNPN, CDR2 SVGIG, per germline (reference sequence). Trimming took 3 bases from V and 10 from J, leaving 13 bases between them. DNA for the CDR3: TGTGCCTGGAGGATCCCCGCTCGGGAGCAGTTCTTC. Its translation is CAWRIPAREQFF. Together with reference TRBV30 and TRBJ2-1, the CDR3 gives the full variable domain: SQTIHQWPATLVQPVGSPLSLECTVEGTSNPNLYWYRQAAGRGLQLLFYSVGIGQISSEVPQNLSASRPQDRQFILSSKKLLLSDSGFYLCAWRIPAREQFFGPGTRLTVL.

V is TRBV12-3 or TRBV12-4 and J is TRBJ1-1, with 10 positions matching TRBD1. This CDR3 contains 17 residues. V gave up 4 bases and J gave up 0 bases; unmatched junction bases: 8. The CDR3 bases are TGTGCCAGCAGTTCAGGGACAGGGGCGATTATGAACACTGAAGCTTTCTTT. This gives the protein CASSSGTGAIMNTEAFF.

This clonotype was detected only a few times. This rearrangement joins TRBV5-1 to TRBJ2-5, with 10 bases matching TRBD2. Germline trimming cut 3 bases from V and 1 base from J; bases unmatched to any gene: 3. The CDR3 has 15 residues. Per the germline V gene, CDR1 is SGHRS and CDR2 is YFSETQ. The CDR3 sequence is CASSSLAGVQETQYF. Written as DNA, the CDR3 is TGCGCCAGCAGCTCCCTAGCGGGGGTCCAAGAGACCCAGTACTTC.

There are a few counts of this clonotype. The rearrangement joins TRBV10-3 to TRBJ2-4, with D hard to call. The J call may be mistaken, given a closer DNA end match to TRBJ2-7. The CDR3 covers 9 residues. Germline CDR1 reads ENHRY; CDR2 reads SYGVKD. CDR3 in amino acids: CAIGDEQYF. The CDR3 DNA sequence: TGTGCCATCGGGGACGAGCAGTACTTC.

This clonotype has only a few counts. The J gene is TRBJ2-7, the V gene TRBV10-3; 10 bases fit TRBD1. The junction had 3 bases not matched to a gene; V was cut back by 5 bases and J by 2 bases. In germline, CDR1 is ENHRY, CDR2 SYGVKD. The CDR3 is made up of 14 amino acids. The CDR3 coding sequence is TGTGCCATCAGTAGAGGACAGGGGGCCTACGAGCAGTACTTC. Encoded protein: CAISRGQGAYEQYF.

The chain has TRBV5-5 and TRBJ1-2; D call uncertain. The ends were cut back, 2 bases at V and 11 bases at J, with 13 bases in the middle. Germline V gives CDR1 SGHKS, CDR2 YYEKEE (reference sequence). The CDR3 covers 12 residues. The CDR3 loop reads CASSFRSVLYTF. The CDR3 DNA sequence: TGTGCCAGCAGCTTCAGGAGTGTCTTGTACACCTTC.